The sequence of this T cell receptor beta chain was determined in a study of T cell responses to AZD1222 COVID-19 vaccine. Remarks on this clone: Its antigen is not known.

Here immunoSEQ multiplex PCR was the method, and the copy in TCRdb shows in-frame clones only, minus some. The sample includes about 130,000 clones, 70% to 90% seen only once; the top ten take about 1.6%. General study findings and limits: Two AZD1222 administrations were followed by greater Spike-specific TCR breadth and depth.

The CDR3 has 14 amino acids. The ends were cut back, 5 bases at V and 6 bases at J, with 13 bases in the middle. The germline CDR1 and CDR2 sequences are MNHEY and SVGEGT. The chain carries TRBV6-2 or TRBV6-3 and TRBJ2-2, with D possibly being TRBD1 (6 bases). The TCR originated in an adult in good health. The sample was peripheral blood, taken on day 0 of AZD1222 vaccination. CDR3 region: CASSTTRGAGELFF. DNA for the CDR3: TGTGCCAGCAGTACTACCAGGGGAGCCGGGGAGCTGTTTTTT.